The clone carrying this T cell receptor beta chain has just a few counts. Its antigen is unknown. Trimming removed 6 bases from V and 3 bases from J, with 15 bases in between. The CDR3 sequence is 14 residues long. Germline CDR1 MNHEY, CDR2 SVGEGT. Documented time point: sample taken at primary tumor resection. TCRdb ran MiXCR on the 5' RACE reads and lists one entry per CDR3 protein. The data contain about 100,000 distinct CDR3 sequences, approximately 4% of them singletons. The record originates from a study of spatial heterogeneity in lung cancer. Whole-study results and caveats: Expanded alpha and beta TCR counts within tumors tracked tumor mutation counts.

The sequence came from a male donor with early-stage non-small cell lung cancer. The chain links TRBV6-2 or TRBV6-3 to TRBJ2-7; TRBD1 might be the D (5 bases). This specimen was lung tumor tissue, taken at surgery. CDR3: CASSSLGASYEQYF. For the CDR3, the DNA is TGTGCCAGCAGCTCATTAGGGGCGAGCTACGAGCAGTACTTC.